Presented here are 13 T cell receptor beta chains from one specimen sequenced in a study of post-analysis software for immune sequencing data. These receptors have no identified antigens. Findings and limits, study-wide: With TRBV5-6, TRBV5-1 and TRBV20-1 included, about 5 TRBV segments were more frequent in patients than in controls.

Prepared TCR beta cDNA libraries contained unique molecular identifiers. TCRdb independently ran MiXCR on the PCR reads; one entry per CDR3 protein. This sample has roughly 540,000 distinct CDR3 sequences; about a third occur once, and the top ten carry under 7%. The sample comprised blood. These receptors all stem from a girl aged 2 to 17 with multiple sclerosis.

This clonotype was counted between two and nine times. Here the CDR3 reads CASSNAGTAYEQYF. The CDR3 DNA follows: TGTGCCAGTAGTAATGCGGGGACCGCCTACGAGCAGTACTTC. The rearrangement links TRBV19 to TRBJ2-7; possibly TRBD2 for D (6 bases). This CDR3 contains 14 residues. Germline assignment: CDR1 LNHDA and CDR2 SQIVND (reference sequence). The germline V and J ends were trimmed by 4 bases and 2 bases, with 12 bases remaining between them.

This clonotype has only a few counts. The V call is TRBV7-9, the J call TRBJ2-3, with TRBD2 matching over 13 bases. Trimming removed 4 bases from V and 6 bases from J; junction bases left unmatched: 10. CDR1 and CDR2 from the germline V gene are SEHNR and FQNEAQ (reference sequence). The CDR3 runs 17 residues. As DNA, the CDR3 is TGTGCCAGCAGCTCACAAGGGACTAGCGGGACGGCGGATACGCAGTATTTT. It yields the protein CASSSQGTSGTADTQYF. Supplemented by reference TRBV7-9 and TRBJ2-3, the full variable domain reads DTGVSQNPRHKITKRGQNVTFRCDPISEHNRLYWYRQTLGQGPEFLTYFQNEAQLEKSRLLSDRFSAERPKGSFSTLEIQRTEQGDSAMYLCASSSQGTSGTADTQYFGPGTRLTVL.

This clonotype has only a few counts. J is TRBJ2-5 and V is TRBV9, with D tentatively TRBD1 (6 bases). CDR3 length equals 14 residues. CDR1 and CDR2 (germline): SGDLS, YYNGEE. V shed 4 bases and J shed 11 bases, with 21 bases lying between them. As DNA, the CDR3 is TGTGCCAGCAGCCCCCGAGGGGGAACTGGAGAGCAGTACTTC. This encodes CASSPRGGTGEQYF.

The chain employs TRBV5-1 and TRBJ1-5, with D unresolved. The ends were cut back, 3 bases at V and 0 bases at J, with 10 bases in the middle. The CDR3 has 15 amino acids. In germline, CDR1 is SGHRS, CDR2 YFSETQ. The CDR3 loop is CASSSERSSNQPQHF. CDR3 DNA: TGCGCCAGCAGCTCGGAGAGATCTAGCAATCAGCCCCAGCATTTT.

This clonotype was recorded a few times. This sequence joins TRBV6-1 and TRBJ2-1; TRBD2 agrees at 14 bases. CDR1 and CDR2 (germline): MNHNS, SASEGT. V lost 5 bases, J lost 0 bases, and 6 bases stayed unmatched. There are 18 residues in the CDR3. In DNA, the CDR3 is TGTGCCAGCAGTCTAGGACTAGCGGGGGGTACCTCCTACAATGAGCAGTTCTTC. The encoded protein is CASSLGLAGGTSYNEQFF.

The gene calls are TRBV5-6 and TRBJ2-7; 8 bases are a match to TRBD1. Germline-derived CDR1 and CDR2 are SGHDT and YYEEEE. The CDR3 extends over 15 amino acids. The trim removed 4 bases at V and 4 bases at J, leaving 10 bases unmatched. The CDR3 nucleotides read TGTGCCAGCAGCGCGGACAGGGCCTCTGGGTACGAGCAGTACTTC. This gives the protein CASSADRASGYEQYF. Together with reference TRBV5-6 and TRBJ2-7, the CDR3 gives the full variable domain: DAGVTQSPTHLIKTRGQQVTLRCSPKSGHDTVSWYQQALGQGPQFIFQYYEEEERQRGNFPDRFSGHQFPNYSSELNVNALLLGDSALYLCASSADRASGYEQYFGPGTRLTVT.

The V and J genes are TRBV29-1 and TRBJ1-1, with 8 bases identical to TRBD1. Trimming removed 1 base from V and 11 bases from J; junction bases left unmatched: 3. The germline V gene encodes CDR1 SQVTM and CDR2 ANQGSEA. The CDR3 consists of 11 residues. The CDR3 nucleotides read TGCAGCGTTGAAGGCACAGGGGGGGCTTTCTTT. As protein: CSVEGTGGAFF. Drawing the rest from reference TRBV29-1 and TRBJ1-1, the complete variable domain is SAVISQKPSRDICQRGTSLTIQCQVDSQVTMMFWYRQQPGQSLTLIATANQGSEATYESGFVIDKFPISRPNLTFSTLTVSNMSPEDSSIYLCSVEGTGGAFFGQGTRLTVV.

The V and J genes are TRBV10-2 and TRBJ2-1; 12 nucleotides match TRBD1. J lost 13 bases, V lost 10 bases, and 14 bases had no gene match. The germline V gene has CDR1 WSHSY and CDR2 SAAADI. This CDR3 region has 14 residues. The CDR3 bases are TGCGCCACCCGGGGGACAGGGGGCGAAGAGACCCAGTTCTTC. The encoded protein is CATRGTGGEETQFF.

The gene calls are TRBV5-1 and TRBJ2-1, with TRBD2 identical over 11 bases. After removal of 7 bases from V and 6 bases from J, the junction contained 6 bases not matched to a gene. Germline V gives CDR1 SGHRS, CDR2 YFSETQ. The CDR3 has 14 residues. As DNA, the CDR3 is TGCGCCAGCCGTACTAGCGGGGGCACCAATGAGCAGTTCTTC. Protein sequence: CASRTSGGTNEQFF.

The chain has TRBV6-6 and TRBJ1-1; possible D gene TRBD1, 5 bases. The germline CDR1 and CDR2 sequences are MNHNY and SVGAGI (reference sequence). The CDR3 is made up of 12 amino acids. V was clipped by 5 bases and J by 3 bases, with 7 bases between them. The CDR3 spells CASSPGHTEAFF. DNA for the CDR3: TGTGCCAGCAGTCCGGGACACACTGAAGCTTTCTTT.

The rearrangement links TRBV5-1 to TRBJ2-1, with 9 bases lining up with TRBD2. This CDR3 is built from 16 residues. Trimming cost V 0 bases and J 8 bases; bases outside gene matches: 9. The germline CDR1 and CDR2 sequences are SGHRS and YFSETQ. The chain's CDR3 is CASSLAVGGGADEQFF. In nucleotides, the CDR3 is TGCGCCAGCAGCTTGGCCGTGGGCGGGGGGGCAGATGAGCAGTTCTTC.

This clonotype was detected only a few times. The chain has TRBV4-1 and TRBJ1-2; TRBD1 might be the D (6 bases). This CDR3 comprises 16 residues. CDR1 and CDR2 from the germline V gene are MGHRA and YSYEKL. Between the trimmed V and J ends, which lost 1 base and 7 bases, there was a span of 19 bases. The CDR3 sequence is CASSQGGQGRFGGYTF. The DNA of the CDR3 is TGCGCCAGCAGCCAAGGGGGCCAGGGGCGTTTTGGTGGCTACACCTTC.

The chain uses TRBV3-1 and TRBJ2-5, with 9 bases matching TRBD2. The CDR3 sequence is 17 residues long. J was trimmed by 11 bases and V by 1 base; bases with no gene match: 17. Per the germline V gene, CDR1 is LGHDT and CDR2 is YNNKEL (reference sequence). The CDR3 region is CASSQGGGAHAYNEQYF. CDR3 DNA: TGTGCCAGCAGCCAAGGCGGGGGGGCCCACGCCTACAATGAGCAGTACTTC.